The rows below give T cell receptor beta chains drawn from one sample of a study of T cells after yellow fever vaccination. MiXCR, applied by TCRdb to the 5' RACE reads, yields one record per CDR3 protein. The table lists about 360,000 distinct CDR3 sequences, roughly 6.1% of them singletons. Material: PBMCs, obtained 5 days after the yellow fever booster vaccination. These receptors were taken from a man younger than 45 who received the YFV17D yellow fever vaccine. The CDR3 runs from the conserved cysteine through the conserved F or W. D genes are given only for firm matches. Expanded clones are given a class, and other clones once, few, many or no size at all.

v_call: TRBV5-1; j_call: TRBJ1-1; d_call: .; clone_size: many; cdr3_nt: TGCGCCAGCAGCTTGGTGGGGGAAGAAGCTTTCTTT; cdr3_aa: CASSLVGEEAFF
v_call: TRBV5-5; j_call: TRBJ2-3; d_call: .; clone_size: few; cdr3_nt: TGTGCCAGCAGCTTGTCGGAAACAGATACGCAGTATTTT; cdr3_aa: CASSLSETDTQYF
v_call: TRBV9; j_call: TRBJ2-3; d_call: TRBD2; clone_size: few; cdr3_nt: TGTGCCAGCAGCGTTAGCGGGGGGAGCACAGATACGCAGTATTTT; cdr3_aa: CASSVSGGSTDTQYF
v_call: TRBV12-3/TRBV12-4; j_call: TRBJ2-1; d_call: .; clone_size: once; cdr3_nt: TGTGCCAGCACCCCCGGCGCTAGCAGAACCCCCAGGCAGTTCTTC; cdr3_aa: CASTPGASRTPRQFF
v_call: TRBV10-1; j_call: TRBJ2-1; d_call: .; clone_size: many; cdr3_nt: TGCGCCAGGGTTCATGGCCCCGAGGAGGAGCAGTTCTTC; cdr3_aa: CARVHGPEEEQFF
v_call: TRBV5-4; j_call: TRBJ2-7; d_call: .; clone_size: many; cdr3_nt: TGTGCCAGCAGCTTCGCCCCCGGCCGAGGAGACTACGAGCAGTACTTC; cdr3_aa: CASSFAPGRGDYEQYF
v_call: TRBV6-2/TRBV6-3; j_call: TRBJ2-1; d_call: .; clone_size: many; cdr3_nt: TGTGCCAGCAGTAACTCTCAGCAGTTCTTC; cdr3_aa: CASSNSQQFF
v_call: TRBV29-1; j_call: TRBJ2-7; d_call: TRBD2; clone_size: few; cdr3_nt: TGCAGCGTAACTAGCGGGAGGTTTATCGAGCAGTACTTC; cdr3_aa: CSVTSGRFIEQYF
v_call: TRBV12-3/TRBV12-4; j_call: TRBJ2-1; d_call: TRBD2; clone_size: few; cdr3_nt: TGTGCCAGCAGTTCAGCGGGGCTGGGGCAGTTCTTC; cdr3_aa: CASSSAGLGQFF
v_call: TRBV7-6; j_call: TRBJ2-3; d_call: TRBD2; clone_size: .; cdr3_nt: TGTGCCGTCAAGCGGGAGGGCCGGGCAGATACGCAGTATTTT; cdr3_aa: CAVKREGRADTQYF
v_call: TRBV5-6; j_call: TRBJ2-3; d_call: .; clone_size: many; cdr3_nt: TGTGCCAGCACCTTCGCCCCGGACCGGGGCGCAGATACGCAGTATTTT; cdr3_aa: CASTFAPDRGADTQYF
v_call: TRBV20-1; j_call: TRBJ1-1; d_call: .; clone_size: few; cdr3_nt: TGCAGTGCTAGTCCTTCTCGACAGAACACTGAAGCTTTCTTT; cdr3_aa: CSASPSRQNTEAFF
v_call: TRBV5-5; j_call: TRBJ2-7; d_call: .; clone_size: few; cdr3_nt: TGTGCCAGCAGCTTGGTGCATGCCTTCTACGAGCAGTACTTC; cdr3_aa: CASSLVHAFYEQYF
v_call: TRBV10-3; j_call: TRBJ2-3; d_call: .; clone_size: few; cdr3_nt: TGTGCCATCAGGGGGGACACTAGTACAGATACGCAGTATTTT; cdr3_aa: CAIRGDTSTDTQYF
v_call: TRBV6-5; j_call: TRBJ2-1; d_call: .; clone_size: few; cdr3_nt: TGTGCCAGCAGTTATAAAGGGCTAAAGGTCTTC; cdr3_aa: CASSYKGLKVF
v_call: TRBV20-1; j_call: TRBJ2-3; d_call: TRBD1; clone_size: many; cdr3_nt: TGCAGTGCAACTCTCGGGACAGGGGCCCCCGCGTCGCAGTATTTT; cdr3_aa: CSATLGTGAPASQYF
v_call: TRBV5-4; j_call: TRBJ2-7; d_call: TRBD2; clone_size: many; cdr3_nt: TGTGCCAGCAGCTCCGGGACTAGGTTCCACGAGCAGTACTTC; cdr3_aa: CASSSGTRFHEQYF
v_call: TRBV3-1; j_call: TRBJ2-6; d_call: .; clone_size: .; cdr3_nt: TGTGCCAGCAGCCAACTCAGCTCTGGGGCCAACGTCCTGACTTTC; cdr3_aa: CASSQLSSGANVLTF
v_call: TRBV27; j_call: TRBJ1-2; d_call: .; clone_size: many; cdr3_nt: TGTGCCAGCAGTTTGAGAGCTAACTATGGCTACACCTTC; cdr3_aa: CASSLRANYGYTF
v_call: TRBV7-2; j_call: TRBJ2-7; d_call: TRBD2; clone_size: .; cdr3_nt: TGTGCCAGCAGCACCGCGACTAGCGGGAGTCTCGAGCAGTACTTC; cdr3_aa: CASSTATSGSLEQYF
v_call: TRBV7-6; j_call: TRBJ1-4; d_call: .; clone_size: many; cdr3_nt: TGTGCCAGCAGCGCGCATCCTAGGGGTGAAAAACTGTTTTTT; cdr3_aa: CASSAHPRGEKLFF
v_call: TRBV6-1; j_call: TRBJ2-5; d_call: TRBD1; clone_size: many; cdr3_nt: TGTGCCAGCAGTAAGGGACAGGGGCGGCAAGAGACCCAGTACTTC; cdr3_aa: CASSKGQGRQETQYF
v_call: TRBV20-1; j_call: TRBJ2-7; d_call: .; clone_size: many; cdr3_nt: TGCAGTGCTACCGGGACCCAGAGCTCCTACGAGCAGTACTTC; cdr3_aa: CSATGTQSSYEQYF
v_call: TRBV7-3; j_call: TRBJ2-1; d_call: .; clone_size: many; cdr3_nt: TGTGCCAGCAGCTTAACCTATCGGGATGAGCAGTTCTTC; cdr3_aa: CASSLTYRDEQFF
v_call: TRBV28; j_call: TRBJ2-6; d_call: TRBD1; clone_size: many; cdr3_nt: TGTGCCAGCAGTCCATCAGGGGGTAAGACCAACGTCCTGACTTTC; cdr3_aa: CASSPSGGKTNVLTF
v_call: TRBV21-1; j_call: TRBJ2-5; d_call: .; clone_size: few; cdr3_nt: TGTGCCAGCAGCAAAGGGGTCGGGACATACCAAAAAGAGACCCAGTACTTC; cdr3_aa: CASSKGVGTYQKETQYF
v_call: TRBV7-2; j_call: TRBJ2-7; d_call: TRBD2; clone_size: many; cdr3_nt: TGTGCCAGCAGCTTAGCCACTAGCGCTTACGAGCAGTACTTC; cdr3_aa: CASSLATSAYEQYF
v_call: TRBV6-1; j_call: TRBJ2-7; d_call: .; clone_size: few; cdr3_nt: TGTGCCAGCACTGCGTTTGCGGGTGACTCCTACGAGCAGTACTTC; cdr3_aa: CASTAFAGDSYEQYF
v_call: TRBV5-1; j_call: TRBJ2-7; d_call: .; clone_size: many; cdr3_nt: TGCGCCAGCAGCTTGGGGGGGCCTGTCAGTGAGCAGTACTTC; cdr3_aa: CASSLGGPVSEQYF
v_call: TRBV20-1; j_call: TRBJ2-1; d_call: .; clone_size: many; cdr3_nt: TGCAGTGCTAGGAAGCCATTGGCGCCTGACAATGAGCAGTTCTTC; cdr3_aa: CSARKPLAPDNEQFF
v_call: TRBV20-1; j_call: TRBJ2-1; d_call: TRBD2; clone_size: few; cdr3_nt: TGCAGTGCTAGAGAAAGGAGACTAGCGGGAGGGTGGGAGCAGTTCTTC; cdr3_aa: CSARERRLAGGWEQFF
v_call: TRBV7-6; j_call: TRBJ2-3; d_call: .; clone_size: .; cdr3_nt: TGTGCCAGCAGCTCCCGGAGGGGGGATTCGGGGTCACACACAGATACGCAGTATTTT; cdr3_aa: CASSSRRGDSGSHTDTQYF
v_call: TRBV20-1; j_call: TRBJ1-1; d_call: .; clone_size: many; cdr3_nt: TGCAGTGCCATCGGGTCCCGTTTCTTT; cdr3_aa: CSAIGSRFF
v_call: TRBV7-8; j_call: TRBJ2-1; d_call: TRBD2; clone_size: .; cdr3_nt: TGTGCCAGCAGCCTTGGGACTAGCGGGAGCACTGAGCAGTTCTTC; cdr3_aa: CASSLGTSGSTEQFF
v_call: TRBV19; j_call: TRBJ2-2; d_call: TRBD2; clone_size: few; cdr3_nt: TGTGCCTGCATTGCGGGAGGAAGGACCGGGGAGCTGTTTTTT; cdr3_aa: CACIAGGRTGELFF
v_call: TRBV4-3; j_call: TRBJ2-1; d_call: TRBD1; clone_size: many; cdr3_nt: TGCGCCAGCAGCCAAGAGGCGTCGGGACAGGTCTACAATGAGCAGTTCTTC; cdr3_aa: CASSQEASGQVYNEQFF
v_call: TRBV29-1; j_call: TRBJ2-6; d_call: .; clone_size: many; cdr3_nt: TGCAGCGTCCCCGGTTGGGGGACCGGGGCCAACGTCCTGACTTTC; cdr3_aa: CSVPGWGTGANVLTF
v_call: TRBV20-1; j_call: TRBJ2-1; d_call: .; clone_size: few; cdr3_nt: TGCAGTGCTAGAGGGGGGCCTATAGGTTCCTACAATGAGCAGTTCTTC; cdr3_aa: CSARGGPIGSYNEQFF
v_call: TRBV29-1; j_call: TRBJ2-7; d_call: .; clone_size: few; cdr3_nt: TGCAGCGTTCGGGGCCTACGATTCAACGAGCAGTACTTC; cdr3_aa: CSVRGLRFNEQYF
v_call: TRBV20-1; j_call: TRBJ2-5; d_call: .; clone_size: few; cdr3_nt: TGCAGTGGGGGGGGGGCGCCCCAAGAGACCCAGTACTTC; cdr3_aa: CSGGGAPQETQYF
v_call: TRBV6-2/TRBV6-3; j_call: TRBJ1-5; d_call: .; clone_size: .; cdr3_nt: TGTGCCAGCAGTACGGGGTCCTTGAATCAGCCCCAGCATTTT; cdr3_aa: CASSTGSLNQPQHF